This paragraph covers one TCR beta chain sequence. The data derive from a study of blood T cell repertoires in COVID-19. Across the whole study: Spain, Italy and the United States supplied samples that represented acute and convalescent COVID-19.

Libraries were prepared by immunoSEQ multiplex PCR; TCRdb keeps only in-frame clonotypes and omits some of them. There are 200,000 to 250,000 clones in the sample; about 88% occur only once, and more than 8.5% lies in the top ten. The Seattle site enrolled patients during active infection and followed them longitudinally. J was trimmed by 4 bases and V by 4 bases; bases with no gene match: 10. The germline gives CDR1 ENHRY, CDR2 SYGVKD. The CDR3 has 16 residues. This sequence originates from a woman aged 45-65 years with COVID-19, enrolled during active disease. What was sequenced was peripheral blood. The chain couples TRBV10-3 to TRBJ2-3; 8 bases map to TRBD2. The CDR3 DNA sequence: TGTGCCATCAGTGGGGGGACTAGTTTTCGAGCAGATACGCAGTATTTT. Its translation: CAISGGTSFRADTQYF.